These T cell receptor beta chains were read from a single sample in a study of T cells after yellow fever vaccination. A single record per CDR3 protein comes from TCRdb applying MiXCR to the 5' RACE reads. The sample holds some 350,000 distinct CDR3 sequences; approximately 3.9% are singletons and the top ten take roughly a quarter. This material consisted of PBMCs, taken 5 days after the yellow fever booster vaccination. These receptors originate from a man aged 18 to 30 who received the YFV17D yellow fever vaccine. CDR3s include the opening cysteine and the closing phenylalanine or tryptophan. The D gene is left open where the match is weak. Only part of the rows carry a size: once, few, many, or a class if the clone is expanded.

CDR3 protein: CASSYSNWAENTGELFF
CDR3 DNA: TGTGCCAGCAGTTACTCGAATTGGGCAGAGAACACCGGGGAGCTGTTTTTT
J gene: TRBJ2-2
D gene: .
clone size: few
V gene: TRBV6-5

CDR3 protein: CAIRSTGNFLYRELFF
CDR3 DNA: TGTGCCATCAGGAGTACCGGGAATTTCCTGTACAGGGAGCTGTTTTTT
J gene: TRBJ2-2
D gene: .
clone size: many
V gene: TRBV10-3

CDR3 protein: CASSPGLAGGLSLQTQYF
CDR3 DNA: TGCGCCAGCAGCCCCGGACTAGCGGGGGGGCTCTCCCTCCAGACCCAGTACTTC
J gene: TRBJ2-5
D gene: TRBD2
clone size: once
V gene: TRBV4-1

CDR3 protein: CASSSSSVNTEAFF
CDR3 DNA: TGTGCCAGCAGCTCCTCCTCGGTGAACACTGAAGCTTTCTTT
J gene: TRBJ1-1
D gene: .
clone size: few
V gene: TRBV7-2

CDR3 protein: CASVLGQGNGQETQYF
CDR3 DNA: TGTGCCAGCGTACTTGGTCAGGGGAACGGTCAAGAGACCCAGTACTTC
J gene: TRBJ2-5
D gene: .
clone size: many
V gene: TRBV6-1

CDR3 protein: CASSLRGQVTWGYTF
CDR3 DNA: TGTGCCAGCAGCTTAAGGGGACAGGTGACTTGGGGCTACACCTTC
J gene: TRBJ1-2
D gene: TRBD1
clone size: .
V gene: TRBV7-2

CDR3 protein: CASSYPGRGGGVKLFF
CDR3 DNA: TGTGCCAGCAGTTACCCAGGAAGGGGAGGAGGGGTGAAACTGTTTTTT
J gene: TRBJ1-4
D gene: .
clone size: few
V gene: TRBV6-2/TRBV6-3

CDR3 protein: CAVGRQGPQETQYF
CDR3 DNA: TGTGCCGTAGGACGGCAGGGCCCTCAAGAGACCCAGTACTTC
J gene: TRBJ2-5
D gene: .
clone size: many
V gene: TRBV7-9

CDR3 protein: CASSSGSLAPQHF
CDR3 DNA: TGTGCCAGCTCGAGCGGCAGCCTAGCGCCCCAGCATTTT
J gene: TRBJ1-5
D gene: .
clone size: many
V gene: TRBV7-9

CDR3 protein: CASSLGRGTQFF
CDR3 DNA: TGTGCCAGCAGCCTGGGTCGAGGGACGCAGTTCTTC
J gene: TRBJ2-1
D gene: .
clone size: .
V gene: TRBV6-1

CDR3 protein: CASSRLGGNEQFF
CDR3 DNA: TGTGCCAGCAGCCGACTGGGGGGAAATGAGCAGTTCTTC
J gene: TRBJ2-1
D gene: .
clone size: many
V gene: TRBV27

CDR3 protein: CASSWDFTLSSGANVLTF
CDR3 DNA: TGTGCCAGCAGTTGGGACTTTACCCTCAGCTCTGGGGCCAACGTCCTGACTTTC
J gene: TRBJ2-6
D gene: .
clone size: many
V gene: TRBV6-2/TRBV6-3

CDR3 protein: CASSLDRPETQYF
CDR3 DNA: TGCGCCAGCAGCTTAGACAGGCCAGAGACCCAGTACTTC
J gene: TRBJ2-5
D gene: .
clone size: few
V gene: TRBV5-1

CDR3 protein: CASSIRTGNTDTQYF
CDR3 DNA: TGTGCCAGTAGTATACGAACAGGGAACACAGATACGCAGTATTTT
J gene: TRBJ2-3
D gene: .
clone size: .
V gene: TRBV19

CDR3 protein: CASSLSGGPNEQFF
CDR3 DNA: TGTGCCAGCAGCTTAAGCGGGGGGCCCAATGAGCAGTTCTTC
J gene: TRBJ2-1
D gene: TRBD2
clone size: few
V gene: TRBV11-2

CDR3 protein: CASRSGRPDTQYF
CDR3 DNA: TGTGCCAGCAGGTCAGGGCGCCCAGATACGCAGTATTTT
J gene: TRBJ2-3
D gene: .
clone size: few
V gene: TRBV7-9

CDR3 protein: CASQTRQGSYEQYF
CDR3 DNA: TGCGCCAGCCAGACCAGACAGGGCTCCTACGAGCAGTACTTC
J gene: TRBJ2-7
D gene: TRBD1
clone size: .
V gene: TRBV5-1

CDR3 protein: CASSQFGTGRRDSYEQYF
CDR3 DNA: TGCGCCAGCAGCCAATTCGGGACAGGACGGAGAGACTCCTACGAGCAGTACTTC
J gene: TRBJ2-7
D gene: TRBD1
clone size: .
V gene: TRBV4-1

CDR3 protein: CASSLFHGGGGETQYF
CDR3 DNA: TGTGCCAGCAGCTTATTTCACGGTGGGGGAGGAGAGACCCAGTACTTC
J gene: TRBJ2-5
D gene: .
clone size: few
V gene: TRBV7-3

CDR3 protein: CASSGSSYSNQPQHF
CDR3 DNA: TGTGCCAGCAGTGGGTCTTCTTATAGCAATCAGCCCCAGCATTTT
J gene: TRBJ1-5
D gene: .
clone size: .
V gene: TRBV6-1

CDR3 protein: CASRSSARETQYF
CDR3 DNA: TGTGCCAGCAGATCTTCAGCGCGAGAGACCCAGTACTTC
J gene: TRBJ2-5
D gene: .
clone size: .
V gene: TRBV9

CDR3 protein: CASSHGLAGLDGELFF
CDR3 DNA: TGCGCCAGCAGTCATGGTCTAGCGGGGCTGGACGGGGAGCTGTTTTTT
J gene: TRBJ2-2
D gene: TRBD2
clone size: few
V gene: TRBV23-1

CDR3 protein: CASSTRTGAAADTQYF
CDR3 DNA: TGTGCCAGCAGCACCAGGACAGGGGCAGCGGCAGATACGCAGTATTTT
J gene: TRBJ2-3
D gene: TRBD1
clone size: few
V gene: TRBV7-2

CDR3 protein: CSGALGGRGYTF
CDR3 DNA: TGCAGCGGGGCCCTTGGGGGTAGGGGCTACACCTTC
J gene: TRBJ1-2
D gene: .
clone size: .
V gene: TRBV29-1

CDR3 protein: CASSLGGDTYGYTF
CDR3 DNA: TGTGCCAGCAGCTTGGGAGGGGACACCTATGGCTACACCTTC
J gene: TRBJ1-2
D gene: .
clone size: few
V gene: TRBV5-6

CDR3 protein: CSARGYNEQFF
CDR3 DNA: TGCAGTGCGCGGGGGTACAATGAGCAGTTCTTC
J gene: TRBJ2-1
D gene: TRBD2
clone size: many
V gene: TRBV20-1

CDR3 protein: CASSVVPGGWDTGELFF
CDR3 DNA: TGTGCCAGCAGCGTAGTTCCGGGGGGCTGGGACACCGGGGAGCTGTTTTTT
J gene: TRBJ2-2
D gene: .
clone size: .
V gene: TRBV9

CDR3 protein: CSVFTVQETQYF
CDR3 DNA: TGCAGCGTTTTTACAGTCCAAGAGACCCAGTACTTC
J gene: TRBJ2-5
D gene: .
clone size: few
V gene: TRBV29-1

CDR3 protein: CASASGVAGEDTQYF
CDR3 DNA: TGCGCCAGCGCCTCAGGAGTAGCGGGGGAGGATACGCAGTATTTT
J gene: TRBJ2-3
D gene: TRBD2
clone size: many
V gene: TRBV5-1

CDR3 protein: CASSLGSGTGRYGYTF
CDR3 DNA: TGTGCCAGCAGCTTAGGATCCGGGACAGGGCGCTATGGCTACACCTTC
J gene: TRBJ1-2
D gene: TRBD1
clone size: few
V gene: TRBV7-2

CDR3 protein: CASSFLQDYNEQFF
CDR3 DNA: TGTGCCAGCAGCTTCTTACAGGACTACAATGAGCAGTTCTTC
J gene: TRBJ2-1
D gene: .
clone size: few
V gene: TRBV7-2

CDR3 protein: CASSQEGTNLRPLSGANVLTF
CDR3 DNA: TGCGCCAGCAGCCAAGAGGGGACAAACCTTCGCCCCCTCTCTGGGGCCAACGTCCTGACTTTC
J gene: TRBJ2-6
D gene: .
clone size: many
V gene: TRBV4-3

CDR3 protein: CASSQDLQRGGREQFF
CDR3 DNA: TGCGCCAGCAGCCAAGATCTTCAGCGGGGGGGCCGGGAGCAGTTCTTC
J gene: TRBJ2-1
D gene: TRBD2
clone size: many
V gene: TRBV4-3

CDR3 protein: CASSFRQGDEQFF
CDR3 DNA: TGTGCCAGCAGTTTTCGACAGGGGGACGAGCAGTTCTTC
J gene: TRBJ2-1
D gene: TRBD1
clone size: many
V gene: TRBV6-5

CDR3 protein: CASSSQLLLNTGELFF
CDR3 DNA: TGTGCCAGCAGTTCCCAATTATTATTGAACACCGGGGAGCTGTTTTTT
J gene: TRBJ2-2
D gene: .
clone size: few
V gene: TRBV12-3/TRBV12-4

CDR3 protein: CASSVVGRSNYGYTF
CDR3 DNA: TGTGCCAGCAGCGTAGTCGGGCGGTCTAACTATGGCTACACCTTC
J gene: TRBJ1-2
D gene: .
clone size: few
V gene: TRBV9

CDR3 protein: CASSPAPGGLVEQYF
CDR3 DNA: TGCGCCAGCAGCCCCGCTCCAGGCGGCCTGGTCGAGCAGTACTTC
J gene: TRBJ2-7
D gene: .
clone size: few
V gene: TRBV4-1

CDR3 protein: CASSPQGARLGSYNEQFF
CDR3 DNA: TGTGCCAGCAGCCCACAGGGGGCGAGGCTTGGTTCCTACAATGAGCAGTTCTTC
J gene: TRBJ2-1
D gene: TRBD1
clone size: .
V gene: TRBV12-3/TRBV12-4

CDR3 protein: CASSLRGQVYEQYF
CDR3 DNA: TGTGCCAGCAGCCTAAGAGGACAGGTCTACGAGCAGTACTTC
J gene: TRBJ2-7
D gene: TRBD1
clone size: many
V gene: TRBV7-9

CDR3 protein: CASSFLVGGSEQYF
CDR3 DNA: TGTGCCAGCAGTTTTCTCGTGGGCGGAAGCGAGCAGTACTTC
J gene: TRBJ2-7
D gene: .
clone size: .
V gene: TRBV12-3/TRBV12-4

CDR3 protein: CASSLAGGRRQETQYF
CDR3 DNA: TGTGCCAGCAGCTTAGCGGGGGGGAGGAGACAAGAGACCCAGTACTTC
J gene: TRBJ2-5
D gene: TRBD2
clone size: few
V gene: TRBV7-2

CDR3 protein: CASRPDTKGGYTF
CDR3 DNA: TGTGCCAGCAGACCCGACACGAAGGGAGGCTACACCTTC
J gene: TRBJ1-2
D gene: .
clone size: few
V gene: TRBV21-1

CDR3 protein: CSVKRDTRVNEKLFF
CDR3 DNA: TGCAGCGTTAAACGGGACACGCGGGTTAATGAAAAACTGTTTTTT
J gene: TRBJ1-4
D gene: .
clone size: few
V gene: TRBV29-1

CDR3 protein: CARVKFSGVPYGYTF
CDR3 DNA: TGTGCCAGAGTCAAGTTTTCGGGGGTCCCATATGGCTACACCTTC
J gene: TRBJ1-2
D gene: .
clone size: many
V gene: TRBV7-2